The rows below give T cell receptor beta chains drawn from one sample of a study of T cell responses to AZD1222 COVID-19 vaccine. TCRdb's copy holds only in-frame clones and misses some; the assay was immunoSEQ multiplex PCR. The data show 65,000 to 80,000 clones, more than 90% seen once. Here the sequenced sample was peripheral blood, taken on day 0 of AZD1222 vaccination. The receptor set was obtained from an adult in good health. CDR3s include the opening cysteine and the closing phenylalanine or tryptophan. The D gene is left open where the match is weak. Rows give clone size only sometimes, using once, few, many, or a class for an expanded clone.

CDR3: CASSVGQSTDTQYF
DNA: TGTGCCAGCAGCGTAGGACAGAGCACAGATACGCAGTATTTT
J: TRBJ2-3
D: -
size: once
V: TRBV9

CDR3: CASSARQETQYF
DNA: TGTGCCAGCAGCGCCCGTCAAGAGACCCAGTACTTC
J: TRBJ2-5
D: -
size: -
V: TRBV13

CDR3: CASSGTYRGHEQYF
DNA: TGTGCCAGCAGCGGAACATACAGGGGCCACGAGCAGTACTTC
J: TRBJ2-7
D: TRBD1
size: -
V: TRBV7-8

CDR3: CASSQVASSSPLHF
DNA: TGTGCCAGCAGCCAAGTAGCCTCATCTTCACCCCTCCACTTT
J: TRBJ1-6
D: -
size: -
V: TRBV3-1/TRBV3-2

CDR3: CASSEFSQPQHF
DNA: TGTGCCAGCAGTGAGTTTTCTCAGCCCCAGCATTTT
J: TRBJ1-5
D: -
size: few
V: TRBV6-1

CDR3: CASSRQGIYEQYF
DNA: TGTGCCAGCAGCCGACAGGGGATCTACGAGCAGTACTTC
J: TRBJ2-7
D: TRBD1
size: -
V: TRBV7-9

CDR3: CASSMTGDYGYTF
DNA: TGTGCCAGCAGCATGACAGGGGACTATGGCTACACCTTC
J: TRBJ1-2
D: TRBD1
size: -
V: TRBV2

CDR3: CASSQQATYNEQFF
DNA: TGTGCCAGCAGTCAGCAGGCCACCTACAATGAGCAGTTCTTC
J: TRBJ2-1
D: -
size: -
V: TRBV3-1/TRBV3-2

CDR3: CASSFYFRDRVAFF
DNA: TGTGCCAGCAGTTTTTATTTCCGGGACAGGGTTGCTTTCTTT
J: TRBJ1-1
D: TRBD1
size: -
V: TRBV27

CDR3: CASSLSSSNQPQHF
DNA: TGTGCCAGCAGTTTATCCAGCTCCAATCAGCCCCAGCATTTT
J: TRBJ1-5
D: -
size: -
V: TRBV27